A selection of T cell receptor beta chains follows, all from one sample in a study of shared clonotypes between healthy human individuals. Generated by immunoSEQ multiplex PCR, the TCRdb table keeps only in-frame clones and is missing some. The data show some 2,400,000 clones, 95% seen once. Specimen: naive CD4+ T cells sorted from blood. Every receptor here comes from a man in his late teens or twenties in good health. Both conserved end residues are part of each CDR3. The order of the fields is clone size, J gene, V gene, CDR3 protein. Rows may omit the clone size; those that give it use once, few, many or a size class.

size: .
J: TRBJ1-2
V: TRBV7-2
CDR3: CASSPGALRDYTF

size: .
J: TRBJ1-1
V: TRBV28
CDR3: CASSFGMRGRTNTEAFF

size: .
J: TRBJ2-1
V: TRBV7-2
CDR3: CASSWDWPYNEQFF

size: .
J: TRBJ2-1
V: TRBV7-2
CDR3: CASSLELAGYNEQFF

size: once
J: TRBJ1-2
V: TRBV27
CDR3: CASSLRGTYGYTF

size: .
J: TRBJ2-2
V: TRBV7-2
CDR3: CASSAPTRNTGELFF

size: .
J: TRBJ1-1
V: TRBV5-1
CDR3: CASSLEGQVPTEAFF

size: .
J: TRBJ1-1
V: TRBV5-1
CDR3: CASSLTGTENTEAFF

size: .
J: TRBJ1-5
V: TRBV6-6
CDR3: CASSTPQGRWNQPQHF

size: .
J: TRBJ2-2
V: TRBV20-1
CDR3: CSAPFAGELFF